Following are 15 T cell receptor beta chains from one sample sequenced in a study of breast tumors, draining lymph nodes, adjacent tissues. Breast cancer patients provided tissue from their axillary draining lymph nodes. TCRdb independently ran MiXCR on the multiplex PCR reads; one entry per CDR3 protein. The sample consists of roughly 130,000 distinct CDR3 sequences, 15% to 20% of them appearing once. Specimen: axillary lymph node tissue. These receptor sequences come from a female donor with breast cancer. Some clones in this sample may be carry-over from other donors' samples.

This clonotype was detected many times. The chain employs TRBV12-3 or TRBV12-4 and TRBJ2-1, with 9 bases identical to TRBD2. This CDR3 spans 16 amino acids. Unmatched junction bases numbered 9, after V lost 2 bases and J lost 7 bases. In DNA, the CDR3 is TGTGCCAGCAGTTTAAGCCGACTAGCGGTTGTAAATGAGCAGTTCTTC. It yields the protein CASSLSRLAVVNEQFF.

This clonotype has at least ten counts. The rearrangement links TRBV4-2 to TRBJ2-7, with D unresolved. V lost 2 bases, J lost 1 base, and 9 bases lay in between. CDR3 length: 14 amino acids. CDR1 LGHNA and CDR2 YNFKEQ come from the germline V gene. In DNA, the CDR3 is TGTGCCAGCAGCCAACCGGGTTCTTCCTACGAGCAGTACTTC. As protein: CASSQPGSSYEQYF.

This clonotype was observed at least ten times. This rearrangement joins TRBV9 to TRBJ2-5, with D perhaps assigned TRBD1 or TRBD2 (5 bases each). The CDR3 totals 15 residues. Between the trimmed V and J ends, which lost 3 bases and 5 bases, there was a span of 17 bases. Germline V gene sequence: CDR1 SGDLS, CDR2 YYNGEE. Here the CDR3 reads CASSESGLGQETQYF. The CDR3 DNA follows: TGTGCCAGCAGCGAATCGGGGCTCGGGCAGGAGACCCAGTACTTC.

This clonotype was picked up many times. V gene TRBV7-3 combines with J gene TRBJ2-2; 16 positions agree with TRBD2. In germline, CDR1 is SGHTA, CDR2 FQGTGA. The V gene end was trimmed by 8 bases and the J gene end by 7 bases; junction bases not matched to a gene: 1. There are 14 residues in the CDR3. CDR3 sequence: CASGTSGRVGELFF. The DNA of the CDR3 is TGTGCCAGCGGGACTAGCGGGAGGGTCGGGGAGCTGTTTTTT.

Ten or more counts support this clonotype. This chain connects TRBV9 to TRBJ1-2; 7 nucleotides align to TRBD1. CDR1 SGDLS and CDR2 YYNGEE come from the germline V gene. V shed 0 bases, J shed 0 bases, and the junction held 2 bases outside the gene matches. CDR3 size: 15 residues. The CDR3 protein is CASSVATGANYGYTF. The CDR3 coding sequence is TGTGCCAGCAGCGTAGCTACAGGGGCTAACTATGGCTACACCTTC.

The chain joins TRBV7-8 to TRBJ2-7; 8 nucleotides line up with TRBD2. CDR1 is SGHVS and CDR2 is FQNEAQ in the germline V gene. V was pared by 1 base and J by 2 bases, with 4 bases of the junction left unmatched. This CDR3 spans 15 amino acids. In DNA form, the CDR3 reads TGTGCCAGCAGCTTAGAACGGGGGGGCCCCTACGAGCAGTACTTC. It encodes CASSLERGGPYEQYF.

This clonotype was observed many times. This chain joins TRBV6-6 and TRBJ2-7, with TRBD1 matching 7 bases. CDR1 and CDR2 (germline): MNHNY, SVGAGI (reference sequence). The CDR3 is 14 residues long. V gave up 5 bases and J gave up 4 bases; unmatched junction bases: 8. In DNA, the CDR3 is TGTGCCAGCAGTCACCGACAGGGAAGATACGAGCAGTACTTC. It is translated as CASSHRQGRYEQYF.

This clonotype has ten or more counts. V usage is TRBV6-1 and J usage is TRBJ1-5; tentatively, D is TRBD1 (5 bases). The CDR3 is made up of 13 amino acids. Trimming pared 2 bases from V and 5 bases from J, leaving 7 bases between. Per germline, CDR1 MNHNS and CDR2 SASEGT. The CDR3 DNA reads as TGTGCCAGCAGTGAACGGGGGGATCAGCCCCAGCATTTT. This gives the protein CASSERGDQPQHF.

With respect to this clonotype: This could be a read error, since a much larger clone is one nucleotide away. This chain links TRBV10-2 with TRBJ1-5; no definite D call. V lost 3 bases and J lost 7, with 10 bases in between. Looked up from germline, CDR1 is WSHSY and CDR2 is SAAADI. CDR3 length: 13 residues. Written as DNA, the CDR3 is TGCGCCAGCAGTGATGTTCTAGGGCAGCCCCAGCATTTT. Its translation: CASSDVLGQPQHF.

This clonotype was counted at least ten times. The J gene is TRBJ1-2, the V gene TRBV20-1; no clear D gene. Trimming stripped 0 bases from V and 4 bases from J, with 9 bases between. CDR1 is DFQATT, CDR2 SNEGSKA, per germline (reference sequence). This CDR3 region has 13 residues. DNA for the CDR3: TGCAGTGCTAGAGATGGTCAGCCCTATGGCTACACCTTC. Protein sequence: CSARDGQPYGYTF.

This clonotype was detected many times. V and J are TRBV14 and TRBJ2-3; 13 bases match TRBD2. Germline V gene data show CDR1 as SGHDN and CDR2 as FVKESK. The CDR3 contains 15 residues. Unmatched junction bases numbered 5, after V lost 5 bases and J lost 6 bases. The DNA for the CDR3 is TGTGCCAGCAGCATTCGGACTAGCGGGAGTGATACGCAGTATTTT. This sequence encodes CASSIRTSGSDTQYF.

This clonotype was counted ten times or more. The chain joins TRBV5-1 to TRBJ2-3; 7 positions match TRBD2. J gave up 3 bases and V 4 bases, and 2 bases lay outside the gene matches. CDR3 length: 13 residues. Looked up from germline, CDR1 is SGHRS and CDR2 is YFSETQ. The CDR3 spells CASSRSGTDTQYF. The DNA of the CDR3 is TGCGCCAGCAGCCGTAGCGGGACAGATACGCAGTATTTT. Using reference TRBV5-1 and TRBJ2-3 for the parts outside the CDR3, the full variable domain is KAGVTQTPRYLIKTRGQQVTLSCSPISGHRSVSWYQQTPGQGLQFLFEYFSETQRNKGNFPGRFSGRQFSNSRSEMNVSTLELGDSALYLCASSRSGTDTQYFGPGTRLTVL.

This clonotype was observed a few times. The junction differs from germline at one of its ends, possibly a read error. V usage is TRBV24-1 and J usage is TRBJ2-3; perhaps TRBD2 as D (5 bases). Germline CDR1 is KGHDR and CDR2 is SFDVKD. The CDR3 contains 12 residues. In DNA, the CDR3 is TGTGCCACCTGTGATCCTAGCGATACGCAGTATTTT. Its translation: CATCDPSDTQYF.

The count of this clonotype is one. A much larger clone differs from this one at a single base, so this may be a read error. Because the CDR3 is missing its conserved closing phenylalanine or tryptophan, this is likely a read error. The chain employs TRBV30 and TRBJ2-7, with TRBD2 matching over 11 bases. The CDR3 length is 13 residues. The germline V gene encodes CDR1 GTSNPN and CDR2 SVGIG (reference sequence). The trim removed 5 bases at V and 0 bases at J, leaving 0 bases unmatched. The CDR3 DNA is TGTGCCTGGGGACTAGCGGGCTCCTACGAGCAGTACCTC. Protein sequence: CAWGLAGSYEQYL.

Details on this clonotype: Since a much larger clone is just one base distant, this may be a read error. The V gene is TRBV20-1, the J gene TRBJ1-5; D remains ambiguous. Deletions cut 1 base from V and 7 bases from J, with 11 bases between. Germline CDR1 and CDR2: DFQATT and SNEGSKA (reference sequence). The CDR3 has 13 amino acids. CDR3 loop: CSARGGVRQPQHF. CDR3 sequence (DNA): TGCAGTGCTAGAGGGGGAGTCCGACAGCCCCAGCATTTT.